This entry lists 14 T cell receptor beta chains sequenced from one sample in a study of blood T cells in healthy people across ages. Combining a sample-barcoded 5' primer with a J-beta primer mix, a second PCR ran for roughly 6 to 11 cycles. TCRdb passed the 5' RACE reads through MiXCR, listing each CDR3 protein once. The repertoire holds 550,000 to 700,000 distinct CDR3 sequences, with approximately 27% as singletons. The sequenced sample was blood. These receptors were collected from a woman aged 70-85 years in good health.

This clonotype was observed a few times. The chain uses TRBV6-5 and TRBJ2-7; D is unclear. The CDR3 covers 11 residues. The germline V and J ends were trimmed by 7 bases and 4 bases, with 8 bases remaining between them. Germline V gene sequence: CDR1 MNHEY, CDR2 SVGAGI. The CDR3 sequence is CASKNQYEQYF. Here the CDR3 DNA reads TGTGCCAGCAAGAACCAATACGAGCAGTACTTC.

This clonotype occurred a few times. The rearrangement uses TRBV4-2 and TRBJ2-3; weak D call: TRBD2 (5 bases). V lost 8 bases and J 3 bases, leaving 18 bases between the germline ends. The CDR3 length is 15 residues. CDR1 and CDR2 from the germline V gene are LGHNA and YNFKEQ. Here the CDR3 DNA reads TGTGCCAGCCGCCCGTTGGAGGCGGGTACAGATACGCAGTATTTT. Translating it yields CASRPLEAGTDTQYF.

This clonotype was seen a handful of times. The chain joins TRBV20-1 to TRBJ2-5; 8 nucleotides line up with TRBD1. Judging by the DNA end, TRBJ2-1 fits better; the J call may be wrong. The CDR3 runs 13 residues. Germline CDR1 reads DFQATT; CDR2 reads SNEGSKA (reference sequence). The CDR3 spells CSANIQGGGEQFF. The CDR3 nucleotides read TGCAGTGCTAACATACAGGGGGGAGGTGAGCAGTTCTTC.

The rearrangement links TRBV5-1 to TRBJ2-7; unclear D gene. CDR3 size: 16 residues. V gave up 1 base and J gave up 2 bases, with 16 bases separating them. Germline V gene lookup returns CDR1 SGHRS and CDR2 YFSETQ. CDR3 residues: CASSLFPENPTYEQYF. CDR3 bases: TGCGCCAGCAGCTTGTTCCCCGAAAACCCTACCTACGAGCAGTACTTC. Variable domain in full (rest from reference TRBV5-1 and TRBJ2-7): KAGVTQTPRYLIKTRGQQVTLSCSPISGHRSVSWYQQTPGQGLQFLFEYFSETQRNKGNFPGRFSGRQFSNSRSEMNVSTLELGDSALYLCASSLFPENPTYEQYFGPGTRLTVT.

This sequence joins TRBV6-1 and TRBJ2-5; TRBD2 matches at 12 bases. The germline V gene has CDR1 MNHNS and CDR2 SASEGT. The CDR3 consists of 14 residues. J gave up 7 bases and V 4 bases, and 4 bases lay outside the gene matches. In DNA form, the CDR3 reads TGTGCCAGCAGTGCTTCGACTAGCGGGGGGACCCAGTACTTC. The encoded protein is CASSASTSGGTQYF.

The V call is TRBV7-3, the J call TRBJ2-3, with 7 bases matching TRBD2. Germline CDR1 reads SGHTA; CDR2 reads FQGTGA. J was trimmed by 4 bases and V by 1 base; bases with no gene match: 5. This CDR3 contains 15 residues. The CDR3 DNA sequence: TGTGCCAGCAGCTTAAGGGGGGGAGAAGCAGATACGCAGTATTTT. Translating gives CASSLRGGEADTQYF. The full variable domain, rest sourced from reference TRBV7-3 and TRBJ2-3, is GAGVSQTPSNKVTEKGKYVELRCDPISGHTALYWYRQSLGQGPEFLIYFQGTGAADDSGLPNDRFFAVRPEGSVSTLKIQRTERGDSAVYLCASSLRGGEADTQYFGPGTRLTVL.

In this sample, this clonotype turned up a few times. The chain combines TRBV7-6 with TRBJ2-1, with D perhaps assigned TRBD1 or TRBD2 (5 bases each). The ends were cut back, 8 bases at V and 1 base at J, with 12 bases in the middle. Germline CDR1 and CDR2: SGHVS and FNYEAQ. The CDR3 consists of 14 residues. CDR3 in amino acids: CASSWGISYNEQFF. Here the CDR3 DNA reads TGTGCCAGCTCCTGGGGGATTTCCTACAATGAGCAGTTCTTC.

This clonotype has just a few counts. V and J are TRBV5-1 and TRBJ1-2; 10 nucleotides align to TRBD1. Germline V CDR1 and CDR2: SGHRS, YFSETQ. The CDR3 contains 14 residues. With V trimmed by 5 bases and J by 8 bases, 9 bases remained unmatched. The CDR3 coding sequence is TGCGCCAGCAGTTCCCCGGGACAGGGGAGCGGCTACACCTTC. Encoded protein: CASSSPGQGSGYTF.

Turning to this clonotype: The germline gene is not matched at one end of the junction; a read error may be the cause. The CDR3 coding sequence is TGCGCCAGCAGTGAATCTGCAGCAGGATTGAAGAACTCACCCCTCCACTTT. Amino acids: CASSESAAGLKNSPLHF. V gene TRBV25-1 combines with J gene TRBJ1-6; unclear D gene. The germline V gene has CDR1 MGHDK and CDR2 SYGVNS. This CDR3 has 17 amino acids.

The rearrangement uses TRBV5-1 and TRBJ2-7, with 13 bases that match TRBD2. The J call may be faulty, since TRBJ2-5 better matches the DNA end. The CDR3 has 17 residues. Germline V gene data show CDR1 as SGHRS and CDR2 as YFSETQ. The CDR3 nucleotides are TGCGCCAGCAGCTCCGGACTAGCGGGGGCATCCCAAGAGACCCAGTACTTC. As protein: CASSSGLAGASQETQYF.

The rearrangement joins TRBV4-3 to TRBJ1-5; D is undetermined. The germline V gene has CDR1 LGHNA and CDR2 YSLEER. Trimming left V 1 base short and J 2 bases short, with 12 bases between. This CDR3 comprises 16 residues. The CDR3 DNA is TGCGCCAGCAGCCAAGGATCGAGGGAGGGCAATCAGCCCCAGCATTTT. Amino acids: CASSQGSREGNQPQHF.

This clonotype turned up a few times. V usage is TRBV5-1 and J usage is TRBJ2-4; TRBD2 might be the D (6 bases). V lost 4 bases, J lost 7 bases, and 15 bases lay in between. This CDR3 is built from 14 residues. Per the germline V gene, CDR1 is SGHRS and CDR2 is YFSETQ. This CDR3 reads CASSLGGSMNIQYF. CDR3 sequence (DNA): TGCGCCAGCAGCCTCGGGGGTAGTATGAACATTCAGTACTTC.

The V call is TRBV7-2, the J call TRBJ2-7; 9 nucleotides line up with TRBD2. Germline V gene lookup returns CDR1 SGHTA and CDR2 FQGNSA. V trimming: 5 bases; J trimming: 3 bases; junction bases outside the gene matches: 5. The CDR3 contains 14 residues. This chain's CDR3 is CASSISSGVYEQYF. CDR3 DNA: TGTGCCAGCAGCATCTCTAGCGGGGTCTACGAGCAGTACTTC.

CDR3 in amino acids: CAIPPIGSGRYIEQFF. In nucleotides, the CDR3 is TGTGCCATCCCTCCCATCGGTAGCGGGAGGTATATTGAGCAGTTCTTC. V gene TRBV10-3 combines with J gene TRBJ2-1, with 10 bases fitting TRBD2. There are 16 residues in the CDR3. Germline values: CDR1 ENHRY, CDR2 SYGVKD. Unmatched junction bases numbered 16, after V lost 8 bases and J lost 9 bases.